The clone carrying this T cell receptor (beta chain) was found a few times. The CDR3 extends over 14 amino acids. The germline V gene encodes CDR1 MGHRA and CDR2 YSYEKL. Trimming removed 11 bases from V and 7 bases from J; junction bases left unmatched: 11. In TCRdb, the 5' RACE reads were re-called with MiXCR into one record per CDR3 protein. The sample shows 50,000 to 60,000 distinct CDR3 sequences, 5.7% of them seen only once. The record originates from a study of T cells after yellow fever vaccination. The study, taken as a whole, reports: Subsequent to the booster, the majority of primary-vaccination clones reappeared (around 96% CD4, 80% to 90% CD8).

The sample consisted of PBMCs, either bulk or a sorted T-cell subset (CD4+, CD8+, memory, or dextramer-sorted; not recorded which), taken on the day of the yellow fever booster vaccination. This receptor was identified in a man aged 18 to 30 who received the YFV17D yellow fever vaccine. The rearrangement links TRBV4-1 to TRBJ2-2; 9 bases line up with TRBD1. Here the CDR3 reads CASATQGAIGELFF. The CDR3, as DNA: TGCGCCTCAGCGACACAGGGGGCGATCGGGGAGCTGTTTTTT.